This record concerns one TCR beta chain sequence. Antigen unknown. The data stem from a study of CD8 T cells in ankylosing spondylitis. This CDR3 has 13 amino acids. The germline gives CDR1 SEHNR, CDR2 FQNEAQ (reference sequence). The germline V and J ends were trimmed by 1 base and 7 bases, with 11 bases remaining between them. TCRdb reanalysed the 5' RACE reads using MiXCR and keeps one entry per CDR3 protein. Of some 270,000 distinct CDR3 sequences listed, about 30% were seen once; the top ten hold approximately 4.6%. General study points: Disease-associated clonotypes exhibited CD8+ identity and were relatively infrequent in peripheral blood. Some motif variants were previously reported in reactive arthritis synovial fluid and blood. Reportedly, significant enrichment of disease-linked clones occurred in matched ankylosing spondylitis synovial fluid.

The chain combines TRBV7-9 with TRBJ2-7; D could derive from TRBD1 or TRBD2 (5 bases each). This receptor was obtained from a male donor with ankylosing spondylitis or in good health (not recorded which). The sample was blood, either unsorted or a sorted T cell fraction (not recorded which). The CDR3 reads CASSLDGAWEQYF. The CDR3 DNA reads TGTGCCAGCAGCTTAGACGGGGCGTGGGAGCAGTACTTC.